One sample yielded the 2 T cell receptor beta chains listed below, sequenced in a study of blood T cell repertoires in COVID-19. Libraries were prepared by immunoSEQ multiplex PCR; TCRdb keeps only in-frame clonotypes and omits some of them. Among roughly 70,000 clones listed, around 90% were seen once. Material: peripheral blood. These receptors were obtained from a woman aged 55 to 70 with active COVID-19.

The genes are TRBV6-5 and TRBJ1-2; 7 bases match TRBD1. Trimming took 2 bases from V and 8 from J; bases not matched to a gene: 11. The CDR3 consists of 15 residues. Germline lookup yields CDR1 MNHEY and CDR2 SVGAGI. The CDR3 DNA reads as TGTGCCAGCAGTTACACCGACGTAGGGGACAGAGGCTACACCTTC. This translates into CASSYTDVGDRGYTF.

The chain uses TRBV2 and TRBJ1-5, with D perhaps TRBD1 (6 bases). The CDR3 is 14 amino acids. Trimming stripped 7 bases from V and 4 bases from J, with 14 bases between. CDR1 and CDR2 (germline): SNHLY, FYNNEI. The CDR3 DNA is TGTGCCAGCACCGAAGACAGGATAAATCAGCCCCAGCATTTT. Its protein is CASTEDRINQPQHF.